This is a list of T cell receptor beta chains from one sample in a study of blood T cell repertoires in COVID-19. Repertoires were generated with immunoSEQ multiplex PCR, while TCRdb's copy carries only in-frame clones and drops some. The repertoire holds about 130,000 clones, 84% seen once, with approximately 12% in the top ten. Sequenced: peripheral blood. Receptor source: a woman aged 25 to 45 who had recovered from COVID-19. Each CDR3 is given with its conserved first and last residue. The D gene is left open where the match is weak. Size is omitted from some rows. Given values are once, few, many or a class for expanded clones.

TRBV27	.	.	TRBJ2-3	CASSSPSPTDTQYF	TGTGCCAGCAGCTCCCCTTCCCCCACAGATACGCAGTATTTT
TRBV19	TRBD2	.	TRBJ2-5	CAGGSGGTQETQYF	TGTGCCGGGGGGTCGGGGGGGACCCAAGAGACCCAGTACTTC
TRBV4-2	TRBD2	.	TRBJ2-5	CASSQDLTSGDGETQYF	TGTGCCAGCAGCCAAGATCTAACTAGCGGGGATGGGGAGACCCAGTACTTC
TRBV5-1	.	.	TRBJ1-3	CASSLQGSGNTIYF	TGCGCCAGCAGCTTACAGGGTAGCGGAAACACCATATATTTT
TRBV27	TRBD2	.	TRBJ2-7	CASSFRGGYEQYF	TGTGCCAGCAGTTTTCGGGGGGGCTACGAGCAGTACTTC
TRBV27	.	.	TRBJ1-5	CASRGGGLGNQPQHF	TGTGCCAGCCGCGGGGGAGGGTTGGGCAATCAGCCCCAGCATTTT
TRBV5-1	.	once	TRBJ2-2	CASQTGVMNTGELFF	TGCGCCAGCCAGACGGGGGTAATGAACACCGGGGAGCTGTTTTTT
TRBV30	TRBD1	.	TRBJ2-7	CAWTYRGTNEQYF	TGTGCCTGGACATACAGGGGAACTAACGAGCAGTACTTC
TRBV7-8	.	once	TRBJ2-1	CASSLERLVREQFF	TGTGCCAGCAGCTTAGAAAGACTAGTTCGTGAGCAGTTCTTC
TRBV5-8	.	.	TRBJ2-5	CASSLVFRAPQETQYF	TGTGCCAGCAGCTTGGTGTTCAGGGCTCCCCAAGAGACCCAGTACTTC
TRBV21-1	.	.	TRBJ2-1	CASSTSGTSGPNYNEQFF	TGTGCCAGCAGCACATCCGGGACTAGCGGGCCCAATTACAATGAGCAGTTCTTC
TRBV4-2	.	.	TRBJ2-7	CASSRDNRIGTPAYEQYF	TGTGCCAGCAGCCGGGATAATAGGATAGGGACTCCCGCCTACGAGCAGTACTTC
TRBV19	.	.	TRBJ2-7	CASSIGPYEQYF	TGTGCCAGTAGTATAGGGCCCTACGAGCAGTACTTC
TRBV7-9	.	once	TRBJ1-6	CASSPNNNSPLHF	TGTGCCAGCAGCCCAAACAATAATTCACCCCTCCACTTT
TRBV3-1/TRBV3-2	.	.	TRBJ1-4	CASSPQGWKLFF	TGTGCCAGCAGCCCTCAGGGTTGGAAACTGTTTTTT
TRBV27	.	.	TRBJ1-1	CASSITPFGGHGTEAFF	TGTGCCAGCAGTATTACCCCCTTTGGGGGCCACGGGACTGAAGCTTTCTTT
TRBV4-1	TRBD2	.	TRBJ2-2	CASSPQLAGLNTGELFF	TGCGCCAGCAGCCCCCAACTAGCGGGACTTAACACCGGGGAGCTGTTTTTT
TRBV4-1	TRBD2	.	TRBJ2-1	CASSQAGRENINEQFF	TGCGCCAGCAGCCAAGCCGGGCGGGAGAATATAAATGAGCAGTTCTTC
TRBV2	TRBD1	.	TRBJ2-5	CASTVDMPGQGETQYF	TGTGCCAGCACCGTGGACATGCCGGGACAGGGAGAGACCCAGTACTTC
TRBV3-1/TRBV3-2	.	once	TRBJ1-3	CASSPPGVARGNTIYF	TGTGCCAGCAGCCCCCCAGGGGTAGCCCGGGGAAACACCATATATTTT
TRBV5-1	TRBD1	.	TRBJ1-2	CASSLGPGQAPLGGYTF	TGCGCCAGCAGCTTGGGTCCGGGACAGGCCCCCTTGGGGGGCTACACCTTC
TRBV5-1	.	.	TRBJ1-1	CASSLQGANTEAFF	TGCGCCAGCAGCCTACAGGGAGCGAACACTGAAGCTTTCTTT
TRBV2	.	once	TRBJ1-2	CASSRQTNYGYTF	TGTGCCAGCAGCCGACAGACCAACTATGGCTACACCTTC
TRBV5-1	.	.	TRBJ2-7	CASSLEGGSYEQYF	TGCGCCAGCAGCTTGGAAGGGGGCTCCTACGAGCAGTACTTC